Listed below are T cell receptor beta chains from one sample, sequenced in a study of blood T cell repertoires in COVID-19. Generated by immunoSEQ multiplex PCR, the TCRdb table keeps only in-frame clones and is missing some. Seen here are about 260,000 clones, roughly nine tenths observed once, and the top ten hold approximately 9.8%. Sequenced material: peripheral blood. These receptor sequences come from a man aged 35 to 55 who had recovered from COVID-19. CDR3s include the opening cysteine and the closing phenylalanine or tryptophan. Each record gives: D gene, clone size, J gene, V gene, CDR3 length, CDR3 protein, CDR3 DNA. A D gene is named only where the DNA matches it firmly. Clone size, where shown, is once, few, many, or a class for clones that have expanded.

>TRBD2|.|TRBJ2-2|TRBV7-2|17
CASSLVGREAGTGELFF
TGTGCCAGCAGCTTAGTCGGGCGGGAGGCAGGTACCGGGGAGCTGTTTTTT
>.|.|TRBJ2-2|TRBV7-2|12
CASSSYTGELFF
TGTGCCAGCAGCTCATACACCGGGGAGCTGTTTTTT
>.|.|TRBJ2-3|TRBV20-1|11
CSAPGGVAQYF
TGCAGTGCTCCCGGCGGGGTCGCGCAGTATTTT
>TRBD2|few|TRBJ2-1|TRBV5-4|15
CASSLGASGINEQFF
TGTGCCAGCAGCTTGGGGGCTAGCGGGATCAATGAGCAGTTCTTC
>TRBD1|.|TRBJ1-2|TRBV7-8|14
CASSLRQGAHGYTF
TGTGCCAGCAGCCTTAGACAGGGGGCGCATGGCTACACCTTC
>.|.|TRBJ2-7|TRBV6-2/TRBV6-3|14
CASSYSAGHYEQYF
TGTGCCAGCAGTTACTCGGCAGGGCACTACGAGCAGTACTTC
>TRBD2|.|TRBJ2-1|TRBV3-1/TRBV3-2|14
CASTFGTSGGRWFF
TGTGCCAGCACGTTCGGGACTAGCGGGGGACGCTGGTTCTTC
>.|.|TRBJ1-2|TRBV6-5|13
CASSSGGGGGYTF
TGTGCCAGCAGTTCCGGGGGAGGGGGTGGCTACACCTTC
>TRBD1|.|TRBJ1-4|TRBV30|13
CAANIQGLNRLFF
TGTGCCGCAAACATACAGGGGCTGAATCGGCTGTTTTTT
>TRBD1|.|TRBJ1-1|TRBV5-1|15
CASSSYGQGATEAFF
TGCGCCAGCAGCTCCTATGGACAGGGGGCCACTGAAGCTTTCTTT
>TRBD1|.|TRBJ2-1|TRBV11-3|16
CASSLGDRVRFSEQFF
TGTGCCAGCAGCTTGGGGGACAGGGTAAGGTTCAGTGAGCAGTTCTTC
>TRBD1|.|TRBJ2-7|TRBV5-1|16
CASSLLRQGRPLEQYF
TGCGCCAGCAGCTTGCTTCGACAGGGGAGGCCCTTGGAGCAGTACTTC
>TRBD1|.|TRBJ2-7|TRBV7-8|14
CASSLVQGAGEQYF
TGTGCCAGCAGCTTAGTACAGGGGGCTGGAGAGCAGTACTTC
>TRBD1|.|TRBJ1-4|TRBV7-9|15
CASSLGQGIGEKLFF
TGTGCCAGCAGCTTAGGACAGGGGATAGGTGAAAAACTGTTTTTT
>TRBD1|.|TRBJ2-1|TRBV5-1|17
CASSSQRQGPRGNEQFF
TGCGCCAGCAGCTCCCAGCGACAGGGGCCCCGGGGGAATGAGCAGTTCTTC
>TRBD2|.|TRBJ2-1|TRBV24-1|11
CATGAGGEQFF
TGTGCCACCGGGGCGGGAGGAGAGCAGTTCTTC
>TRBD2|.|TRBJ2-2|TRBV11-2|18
CASSLRGGSGVNTGELFF
TGTGCCAGCAGCTTACGGGGGGGCAGCGGGGTGAACACCGGGGAGCTGTTTTTT
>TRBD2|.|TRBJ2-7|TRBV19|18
CASSPHRVAGAHPYEQYF
TGTGCCAGTAGTCCCCACAGAGTAGCGGGAGCTCACCCCTACGAGCAGTACTTC
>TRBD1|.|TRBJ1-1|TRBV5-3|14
CAIWDSSLSTEAFF
TGTGCCATCTGGGACAGCAGCTTGAGCACTGAAGCTTTCTTT
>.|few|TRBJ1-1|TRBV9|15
CASSVSGDSNTEAFF
TGTGCCAGCAGCGTATCGGGAGATTCTAACACTGAAGCTTTCTTT
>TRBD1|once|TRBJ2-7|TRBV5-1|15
CASSSGWDRDYEQYF
TGCGCCAGCAGCTCCGGCTGGGACAGGGATTACGAGCAGTACTTC
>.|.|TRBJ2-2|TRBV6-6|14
CASRRRDGTGELFF
TGTGCCAGCAGACGACGGGATGGCACCGGGGAGCTGTTTTTT
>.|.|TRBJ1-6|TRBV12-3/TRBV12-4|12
CASSFGNSPLHF
TGTGCCAGCAGTTTCGGGAATTCACCCCTCCACTTT
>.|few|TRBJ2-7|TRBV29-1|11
CSVRLGYEQYF
TGCAGCGTTCGACTAGGCTACGAGCAGTACTTC
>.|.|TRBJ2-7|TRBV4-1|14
CASSQLAGSYEQYF
TGCGCCAGCAGCCAATTGGCAGGGTCCTACGAGCAGTACTTC
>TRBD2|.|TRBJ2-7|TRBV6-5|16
CASSYEASGPAYEQYF
TGTGCCAGCAGTTACGAGGCTAGCGGGCCTGCCTACGAGCAGTACTTC
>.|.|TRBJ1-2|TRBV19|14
CASSVGRTRGGYTF
TGTGCCAGTAGCGTGGGTCGGACCCGGGGAGGCTACACCTTC
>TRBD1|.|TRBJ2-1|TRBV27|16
CASSFPSGQGPSEQFF
TGTGCCAGCAGTTTCCCCTCGGGACAGGGCCCTAGTGAGCAGTTCTTC
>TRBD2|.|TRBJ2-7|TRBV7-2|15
CASSLGFSGIYEQYF
TGTGCCAGCAGCTTAGGTTTTAGCGGGATCTACGAGCAGTACTTC
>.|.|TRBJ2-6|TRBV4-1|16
CASSPNGGAGANVLTF
TGCGCCAGCAGCCCAAATGGGGGCGCTGGGGCCAACGTCCTGACTTTC
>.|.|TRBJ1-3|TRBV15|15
CATSRESGSGNTIYF
TGTGCCACCAGCAGAGAGAGCGGCTCTGGAAACACCATATATTTT
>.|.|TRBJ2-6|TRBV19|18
CASSMLGSSGSGANVLTF
TGTGCCAGTAGTATGCTAGGAAGCTCGGGCTCTGGGGCCAACGTCCTGACTTTC
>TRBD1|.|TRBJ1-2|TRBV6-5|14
CASSSGQASYGYTF
TGTGCCAGCAGTTCGGGACAGGCTAGCTATGGCTACACCTTC
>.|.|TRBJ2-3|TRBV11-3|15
CASSVGGPSTDTQYF
TGTGCCAGCAGCGTTGGCGGTCCTAGCACAGATACGCAGTATTTT
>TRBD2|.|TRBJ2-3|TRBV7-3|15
CASSLSGRATDTQYF
TGTGCCAGCAGTCTGAGCGGGAGGGCCACAGATACGCAGTATTTT
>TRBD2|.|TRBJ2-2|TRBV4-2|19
CASSQVPSGNSRRTGELFF
TGTGCCAGCAGCCAAGTTCCTAGCGGGAATTCGCGTCGCACCGGGGAGCTGTTTTTT
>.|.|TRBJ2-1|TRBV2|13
CASRGGSYNEQFF
TGTGCCAGCCGCGGTGGCTCCTACAATGAGCAGTTCTTC
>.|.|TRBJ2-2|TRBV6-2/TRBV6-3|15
CASSYSGRNTGELFF
TGTGCCAGCAGTTACTCAGGGAGGAACACCGGGGAGCTGTTTTTT
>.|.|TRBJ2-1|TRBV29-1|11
CSPRWAGEQFF
TGCAGCCCACGTTGGGCGGGTGAGCAGTTCTTC
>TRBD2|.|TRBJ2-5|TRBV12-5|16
CASGLLAGGPPETQYF
TGTGCTAGTGGTTTGCTAGCGGGAGGGCCCCCAGAGACCCAGTACTTC
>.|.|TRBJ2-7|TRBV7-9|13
CASSPAQGGEQYF
TGTGCCAGCAGCCCCGCCCAGGGGGGCGAGCAGTACTTC
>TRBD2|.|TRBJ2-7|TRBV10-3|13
CAIRGTSGYEQYF
TGTGCCATCAGGGGGACTAGCGGCTACGAGCAGTACTTC
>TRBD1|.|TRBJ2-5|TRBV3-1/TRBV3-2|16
CASSHLGDRGRETQYF
TGTGCCAGCAGCCATCTGGGGGACAGGGGGCGAGAGACCCAGTACTTC
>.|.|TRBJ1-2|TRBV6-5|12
CASSDRGGGYTF
TGTGCCAGCAGCGATAGGGGGGGCGGGTACACCTTC
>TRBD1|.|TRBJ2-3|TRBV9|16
CASSVRQGASTDTQYF
TGTGCCAGCAGCGTGAGACAGGGGGCTAGCACAGATACGCAGTATTTT
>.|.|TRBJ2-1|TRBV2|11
CASTLYNEQFF
TGTGCCAGCACTCTCTACAATGAGCAGTTCTTC
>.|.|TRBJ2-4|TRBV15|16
CATSEPGPLAKNIQYF
TGTGCCACCAGCGAACCAGGGCCCTTAGCCAAAAACATTCAGTACTTC
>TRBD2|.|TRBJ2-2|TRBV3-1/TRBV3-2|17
CASSQIRLAGDTGELFF
TGTGCCAGCAGCCAAATTCGACTAGCGGGAGACACCGGGGAGCTGTTTTTT